This TCR beta chain was retrieved from a study of T cell responses to AZD1222 COVID-19 vaccine. Study-level findings and limits: Of the AZD1222 recipients, only five to seven were seropositive at baseline. Repertoire samples came only from after the peak T cell response. Two AZD1222 administrations were followed by greater Spike-specific TCR breadth and depth. With dominance at 160-218 and 743-854, vaccine-associated CD4 TCRs spanned spike.

The CDR3 totals 15 residues. In germline, CDR1 is ENHRY, CDR2 SYGVKD. The germline V and J ends were trimmed by 8 bases and 4 bases, with 20 bases remaining between them. Produced via immunoSEQ multiplex PCR; TCRdb's table is partial and in-frame only. The top ten clones hold roughly 1.4% of a sample with under 200,000 clones, about 92% of them seen once. A note on this clone: Its specificity is unknown.

This chain uses TRBV10-3 with TRBJ1-1; weak D call: TRBD1 (5 bases). The source material was peripheral blood, sampled 28 days after the second AZD1222 dose. The clonotype comes from an adult who received the AZD1222 COVID-19 vaccine. CDR3 protein: CAIGQNRGGSTEAFF. The CDR3 coding sequence is TGTGCCATCGGACAAAATAGGGGAGGAAGCACTGAAGCTTTCTTT.